A selection of T cell receptor beta chains follows, all from one sample in a study of metastatic and nonmetastatic thyroid tumors. MiXCR re-clonotyped the PCR reads for TCRdb. The sample lists about 41,000 clones, approximately 24% seen once, with around 15% in the top ten. Sequences were obtained from tumor tissue. These receptors all come from a female donor with papillary thyroid cancer or a benign thyroid nodule (not recorded which). Some clones in this sample may be carry-over from other donors' samples. Both conserved end residues are part of each CDR3. D genes are given only for firm matches. The listing skips clone size in some rows; elsewhere it reads once, few, many or a size class.

cdr3_length	clone_size	d_call	j_call	v_call	cdr3_nt	cdr3_aa
14	many	TRBD2	TRBJ2-3	TRBV4-3	TGCGCCAGCAGCCTGATAGCGGGGGGGCCATCGCAGTATTTT	CASSLIAGGPSQYF
14	many	TRBD2	TRBJ2-1	TRBV19	TGTGCCAGTAGTAAAGCGGGAGGGCCGTACGAGCAGTTCTTC	CASSKAGGPYEQFF
15	NA	NA	TRBJ1-5	TRBV6-1	TGTGCCAGCAGCCCCAGCGGATCCCGTAATCAGCCCCAGCATTTT	CASSPSGSRNQPQHF
16	medium-sized	NA	TRBJ1-6	TRBV7-9	TGTGCCAGCAGCCTCCACGGAGTTCGCTATAATTCACCCCTCCACTTT	CASSLHGVRYNSPLHF
14	many	NA	TRBJ1-1	TRBV6-1	TGTGCCAGCAGTATGGAGGGGTTGAACACTGAAGCTTTCTTT	CASSMEGLNTEAFF
15	NA	TRBD2	TRBJ2-2	TRBV7-2	TGTGCCAGCAGCGCTATAGCGGGAGAAACCGGGGAGCTGTTTTTT	CASSAIAGETGELFF
14	NA	NA	TRBJ1-6	TRBV20-1	TGCAGTGCTAGAGGTGTGCAGAGGGGTTCACCCCTCCACTTT	CSARGVQRGSPLHF
14	many	TRBD2	TRBJ2-1	TRBV20-1	TGCAGTGCTAAAGGACTAGCGGAGCTTAATGAGCAGTTCTTC	CSAKGLAELNEQFF
13	once	TRBD2	TRBJ2-7	TRBV20-1	TGCAGTGCCCGTAGCGGGAGGTCCTACGAGCAGTACTTC	CSARSGRSYEQYF
13	many	TRBD1	TRBJ1-4	TRBV2	TGTGCCAGCAGTAATAAGCTTCCGGGACAGGGAATTTTT	CASSNKLPGQGIF
11	many	NA	TRBJ1-1	TRBV6-1	TGTGCCAGCAGTTATTCCCGTGAAGCTTTCTTT	CASSYSREAFF
17	many	NA	TRBJ2-7	TRBV18	TGTGCCAGCTCCCTAATGCGAGGGAGCGGCATTGGGGACGAGCAGTACTTC	CASSLMRGSGIGDEQYF
17	NA	TRBD2	TRBJ2-5	TRBV7-9	TGTGCCAGCAGCTCCCCACTAGCGGGAGGGCCTTTGGAGACCCAGTACTTC	CASSSPLAGGPLETQYF
12	NA	NA	TRBJ1-4	TRBV3-1	TGTGCCAGCAGCCAATGGCTCGAAAAACTGTTTTTT	CASSQWLEKLFF
15	many	NA	TRBJ2-5	TRBV6-2/TRBV6-3	TGTGCCAGCAGTACCGATTGGGCTGGACAAGAGACCCAGTACTTC	CASSTDWAGQETQYF
15	NA	TRBD2	TRBJ2-1	TRBV20-1	TGCAGTGCCCGGAGGTCCAGCGGGAGTGTCAATGAGCAGTTCTTC	CSARRSSGSVNEQFF